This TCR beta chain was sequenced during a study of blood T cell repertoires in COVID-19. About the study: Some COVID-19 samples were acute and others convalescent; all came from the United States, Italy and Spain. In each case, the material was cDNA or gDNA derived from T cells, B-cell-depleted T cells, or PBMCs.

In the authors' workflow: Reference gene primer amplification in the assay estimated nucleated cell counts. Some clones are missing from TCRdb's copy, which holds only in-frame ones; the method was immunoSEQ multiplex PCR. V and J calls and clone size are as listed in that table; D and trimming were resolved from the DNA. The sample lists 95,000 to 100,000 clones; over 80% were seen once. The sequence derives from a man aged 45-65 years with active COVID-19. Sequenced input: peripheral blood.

The CDR3 is CASSQDRSRGYTF. The CDR3 DNA sequence: TGCGCCAGCAGCCAAGACAGGTCCCGGGGCTACACCTTC. This chain connects TRBV10-1 to TRBJ1-2; maybe TRBD1 (6 bases). With 6 bases removed from V and 8 bases from J, the gap between germline ends came to 16 bases. Germline V gives CDR1 WNHNN, CDR2 SYGVQD (reference sequence). The CDR3 covers 13 residues.